The TCR beta chain described here comes from a study of molecular identifiers for immune sequencing clone quantification. TCRdb reanalysed the PCR reads using MiXCR and keeps one entry per CDR3 protein. The sample lists 97,000 or so distinct CDR3 sequences; around 37% were seen once. This CDR3 comprises 13 residues. A note on this clonotype: Its ends do not fully match the called genes, so a read error is possible.

The sequence came from a human donor in good health. Some libraries in this study had Jurkat cell RNA spiked in. The chain carries TRBV12-3 or TRBV12-4 and TRBJ2-3; possible D gene TRBD2, 5 bases. The specimen sequenced was naive CD8+ T cells from blood, with Jurkat cell RNA spiked in. Described subset: FACS-sorted CD8+CD4-CCR7+CD45RA+ naive T cells. In DNA, the CDR3 is TGTGCCAGCAGTATAGGGAGCACAGATACGCAGTGTTTT. Amino acids: CASSIGSTDTQCF.